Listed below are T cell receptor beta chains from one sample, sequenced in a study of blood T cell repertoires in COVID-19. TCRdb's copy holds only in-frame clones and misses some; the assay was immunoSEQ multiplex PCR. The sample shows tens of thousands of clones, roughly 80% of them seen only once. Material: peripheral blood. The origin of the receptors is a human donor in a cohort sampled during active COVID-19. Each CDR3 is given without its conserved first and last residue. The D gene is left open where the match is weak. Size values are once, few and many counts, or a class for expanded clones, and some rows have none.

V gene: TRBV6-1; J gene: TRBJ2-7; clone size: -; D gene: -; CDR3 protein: ASSERGLSYEQY
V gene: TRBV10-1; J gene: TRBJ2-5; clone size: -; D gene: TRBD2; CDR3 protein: ASSLAGDKETQY
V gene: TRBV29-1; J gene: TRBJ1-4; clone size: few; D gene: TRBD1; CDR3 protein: SVAPGQGDEKLF
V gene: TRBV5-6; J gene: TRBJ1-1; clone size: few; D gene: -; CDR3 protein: ASSLGGVTEAF
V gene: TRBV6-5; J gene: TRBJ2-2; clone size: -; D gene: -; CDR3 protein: ASRWSESGELF
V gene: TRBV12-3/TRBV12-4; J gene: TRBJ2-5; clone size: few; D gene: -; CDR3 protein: ASRQTGRETQY
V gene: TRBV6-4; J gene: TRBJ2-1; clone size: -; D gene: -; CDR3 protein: ASSDSHYNEQF
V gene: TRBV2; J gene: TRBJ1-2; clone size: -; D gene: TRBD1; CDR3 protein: ASSLQPGQGLYGYT
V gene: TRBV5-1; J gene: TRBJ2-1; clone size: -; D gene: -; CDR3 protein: ASSLGATFGNEQF
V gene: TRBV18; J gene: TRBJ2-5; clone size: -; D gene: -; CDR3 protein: ASSPRGVQETQY
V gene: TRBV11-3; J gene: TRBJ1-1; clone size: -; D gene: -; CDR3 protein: ASSPGVNTEAF
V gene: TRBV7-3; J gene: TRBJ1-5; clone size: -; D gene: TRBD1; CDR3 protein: ASPTGCNQPQH
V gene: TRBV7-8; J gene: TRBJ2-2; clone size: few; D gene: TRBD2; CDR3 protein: ASSLRRLAGQVTGELF
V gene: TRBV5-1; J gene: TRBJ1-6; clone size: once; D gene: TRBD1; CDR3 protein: ASSPGTGASPLH
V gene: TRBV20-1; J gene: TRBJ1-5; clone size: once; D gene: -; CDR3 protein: SASSSLEAQPQH
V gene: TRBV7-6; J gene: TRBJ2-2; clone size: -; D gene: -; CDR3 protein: ASSRTLNTGELF
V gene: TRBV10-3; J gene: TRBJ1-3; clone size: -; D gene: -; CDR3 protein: AISATVRSGNTIY
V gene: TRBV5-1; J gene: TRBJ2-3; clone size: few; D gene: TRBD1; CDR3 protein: ASRDRPSTDTQY
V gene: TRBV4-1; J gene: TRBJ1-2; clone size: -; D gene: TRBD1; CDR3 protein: ASSQQGAAYGYT
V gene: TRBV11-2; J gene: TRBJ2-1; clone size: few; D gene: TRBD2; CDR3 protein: ASSLIAGFSYNEQF
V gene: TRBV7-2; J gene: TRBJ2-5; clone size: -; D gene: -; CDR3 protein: ASSLDPIQETQY
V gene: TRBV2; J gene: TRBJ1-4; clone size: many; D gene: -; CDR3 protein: AAGGVNREKLF
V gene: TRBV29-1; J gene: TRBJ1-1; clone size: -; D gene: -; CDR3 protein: SVFILGGADTEAF
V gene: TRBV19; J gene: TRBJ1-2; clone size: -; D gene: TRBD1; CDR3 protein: ASRKDRVTYGYT
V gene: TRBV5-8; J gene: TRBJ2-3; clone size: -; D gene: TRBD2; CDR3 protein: ASSLRLAGGDTQY
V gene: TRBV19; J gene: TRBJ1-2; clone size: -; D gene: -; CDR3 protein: ASSDQGSYGYT
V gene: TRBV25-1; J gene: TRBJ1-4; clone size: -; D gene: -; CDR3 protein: ASSGLGGAREKLF
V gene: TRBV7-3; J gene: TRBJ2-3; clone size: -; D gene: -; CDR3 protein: ASSLMGRGSADTQY
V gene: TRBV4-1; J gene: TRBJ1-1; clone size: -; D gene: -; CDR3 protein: ASSQVPGWDTEAF
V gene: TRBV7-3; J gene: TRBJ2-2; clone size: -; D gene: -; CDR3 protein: ASGRGGDTGELF
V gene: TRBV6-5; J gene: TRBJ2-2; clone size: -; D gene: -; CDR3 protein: ASSYSRSAPGELF
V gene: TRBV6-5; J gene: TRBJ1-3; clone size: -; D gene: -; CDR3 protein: ASSSRDSGNTIY